These T cell receptor beta chains were read from a single sample in a study of blood T cell repertoires in COVID-19. The method was immunoSEQ multiplex PCR; TCRdb's version includes in-frame clones alone and lacks a portion of them. The repertoire holds around 150,000 clones, with about nine tenths as singletons. The material sequenced was peripheral blood. These TCRs come from a man aged 45 to 65 with active or convalescent COVID-19. Each CDR3 is given with its conserved first and last residue. Fields, in order: clone size, J gene, V gene, D gene, CDR3 DNA, CDR3 protein. A D gene is named only where the DNA matches it firmly. A row's size may be missing; if present it is once, few, many or a size class.

once TRBJ2-5 TRBV27 TRBD2 TGTGCCAGCAGTTATGGCGGGAGGGCATACGAGACCCAGTACTTC CASSYGGRAYETQYF
NA TRBJ2-5 TRBV11-2 NA TGTGCCAGCAGCAGAGGAGAAGGAATCGTGAGAGAGACCCAGTACTTC CASSRGEGIVRETQYF
NA TRBJ1-5 TRBV6-5 TRBD1 TGTGCCAGCCAGGGACAGGAGTATCAGCCCCAGCATTTT CASQGQEYQPQHF
once TRBJ2-5 TRBV3-1/TRBV3-2 NA TGTGCCAGCAGCCAAGTTAACCAAGAGACCCAGTACTTC CASSQVNQETQYF
NA TRBJ2-5 TRBV9 NA TGTGCCAGCAGCAGGCAGGGGGCCCTAGCGGAAGAGACCCAGTACTTC CASSRQGALAEETQYF
NA TRBJ2-1 TRBV5-1 NA TGCGCCAGCAGCTTCCAGTCCTACAATGAGCAGTTCTTC CASSFQSYNEQFF
NA TRBJ1-1 TRBV9 TRBD1 TGTGCCAGCAGTAAGGGGGCTACGGTGAACACTGAAGCTTTCTTT CASSKGATVNTEAFF
NA TRBJ1-5 TRBV3-1/TRBV3-2 TRBD1 TGTGCCAGCAGCCTCGGACAGGGGCGTCAGCCCCAGCATTTT CASSLGQGRQPQHF
once TRBJ1-2 TRBV7-2 NA TGTGCCAGCACTCTATCCTTAAACAGCTTCTATGGCTACACCTTC CASTLSLNSFYGYTF
NA TRBJ1-4 TRBV25-1 NA TGTGCCAGCAGTGAATTGGTCCCCGGGACATTAGGGTATGAAAAACTGTTTTTT CASSELVPGTLGYEKLFF
NA TRBJ1-5 TRBV28 NA TGTGCCAGCAGTCCTCCGGGACACGCTTCTAGCAATCAGCCCCAGCATTTT CASSPPGHASSNQPQHF
NA TRBJ2-5 TRBV7-9 TRBD2 TGTGCCAGCAGCTTAGCGGGCGGGGGGACCCAGTACTTC CASSLAGGGTQYF
NA TRBJ2-5 TRBV7-2 NA TGTGCCAGCAGCTTAGGGGGCTCGGTTGACTCCCAGTACTTC CASSLGGSVDSQYF
few TRBJ1-2 TRBV7-2 TRBD1 TGTGCCAGCAGCCCGGACAGGAACTATGGCTACACCTTC CASSPDRNYGYTF
NA TRBJ2-2 TRBV20-1 NA TGCAGTGCTAAGCATGCCGGGGAGCTGTTTTTT CSAKHAGELFF
NA TRBJ2-5 TRBV9 TRBD1 TGTGCCAGCAGCGCGGACAGGGGGAGGGGGCAAGAGACCCAGTACTTC CASSADRGRGQETQYF
NA TRBJ1-2 TRBV2 NA TGTGCCAGCAGCGGAGGTGGCTACACCTTC CASSGGGYTF
NA TRBJ2-5 TRBV12-5 TRBD1 TGTGCTAGTGGTACAGGGGTTGGGACCCAGTACTTC CASGTGVGTQYF
NA TRBJ1-6 TRBV11-2 NA TGTGCCAGCAGCTTAGATGGACAGATATATTCACCCCTCCACTTT CASSLDGQIYSPLHF
NA TRBJ1-6 TRBV18 TRBD1 TGTGCCAGCTCGAAGGACAGGGCCCATAATTCACCCCTCCACTTT CASSKDRAHNSPLHF
NA TRBJ1-2 TRBV5-1 NA TGCGCCAGCTCCCCGGGGGAAAACTATGGCTACACCTTC CASSPGENYGYTF
NA TRBJ2-7 TRBV19 NA TGTGCCAGCAGCTGGACTCCGTCGGGCGAGCAGTACTTC CASSWTPSGEQYF
NA TRBJ2-7 TRBV7-9 NA TGTGCCAGCAGCAAGGACACCGTCTCCTACGAGCAGTACTTC CASSKDTVSYEQYF
NA TRBJ2-1 TRBV24-1 NA TGTGCCACCAGTGATTGGGGAGCTAGCTCCTACAATGAGCAGTTCTTC CATSDWGASSYNEQFF
NA TRBJ1-5 TRBV7-8 TRBD1 TGTGCCAGCAGCTTATCGGGACAGGGGGATCAGCCCCAGCATTTT CASSLSGQGDQPQHF
NA TRBJ2-3 TRBV5-5 TRBD2 TGTGCCAGCAGTCGACTAGCGGGAGGTGTCACAGATACGCAGTATTTT CASSRLAGGVTDTQYF
NA TRBJ1-1 TRBV5-6 NA TGTGCCAGCAGCTCCGGACGGGGGACTGAAGCTTTCTTT CASSSGRGTEAFF
NA TRBJ1-1 TRBV18 NA TGTGCCAGCTCTCTCATAAATAGCGGGGATGAAGCTTTCTTT CASSLINSGDEAFF
NA TRBJ2-1 TRBV25-1 TRBD1 TGTGCCAGCAGTGAATTTTACAGGGGTCGGGTTGAGCAGTTCTTC CASSEFYRGRVEQFF
once TRBJ2-5 TRBV19 TRBD2 TGTGCCAGTAGTATAGCTCTAGCGGTCCAAGAGACCCAGTACTTC CASSIALAVQETQYF
NA TRBJ2-7 TRBV28 TRBD1 TGTGCCAGCACTTCCTTGACAGGGGGTAAAGGTGAGCAGTACTTC CASTSLTGGKGEQYF
NA TRBJ1-2 TRBV28 TRBD1 TGTGCCAGCAGTTTGGGACAGGCCAACTATGGCTACACCTTC CASSLGQANYGYTF
once TRBJ2-1 TRBV24-1 TRBD2 TGTGCCACCAGTGATTCACGACTAGCGGGGTACAATGAGCAGTTCTTC CATSDSRLAGYNEQFF
NA TRBJ2-1 TRBV6-2/TRBV6-3 NA TGTGCCAGCAGTTACCTGTCTAGTGAGTTCAATGAGCAGTTCTTC CASSYLSSEFNEQFF
NA TRBJ1-1 TRBV6-5 NA TGTGCCAGCAGTTACAAGGGGCGTGTGACTGAAGCTTTCTTT CASSYKGRVTEAFF